A single sample is the source of the 5 T cell receptor beta chains below, sequenced in a study of identifying expanded T cells in peripheral blood. Clones were sequenced by immunoSEQ multiplex PCR, and TCRdb holds only the in-frame ones, with some missing. Of tens of thousands of clones listed, about four fifths were seen once; the top ten hold approximately 19%. The sequencing input was blood. These receptors were collected from a person aged 18-70 years in good health.

This clone was recorded once. For the CDR3, the DNA is TGCGCCAGCAGCCAGGCATTAGCGGGGGGGACCTACAATGAGCAGTTCTTC. It specifies CASSQALAGGTYNEQFF. This rearrangement joins TRBV5-1 to TRBJ2-1, with 11 nucleotides matching TRBD2. J was trimmed by 2 bases and V by 4 bases; bases with no gene match: 8. This CDR3 contains 17 residues. CDR1 and CDR2 from the germline V gene are SGHRS and YFSETQ.

This chain uses TRBV28 with TRBJ1-2, with unresolved D. V lost 10 bases, J lost 4 bases, and 16 bases lay in between. The CDR3 consists of 13 residues. Germline V CDR1 and CDR2: MDHEN, SYDVKM. This CDR3 is CATRLAGFYGYTF. The CDR3 nucleotides are TGTGCCACCCGGCTGGCAGGCTTCTATGGCTACACCTTC.

This clone ranks as large. The rearrangement joins TRBV29-1 to TRBJ1-2; no definite D call. Trimming took off 4 bases at V and 6 bases at J, with 9 bases between the two ends. The CDR3 contains 11 residues. From germline, CDR1 is SQVTM and CDR2 ANQGSEA. CDR3 residues: CSVVEGNGYTF. In nucleotides, the CDR3 is TGCAGCGTTGTGGAAGGGAATGGCTACACCTTC.

There are a few counts of this clone. The chain is built from TRBV18 and TRBJ1-6, with TRBD1 matching over 8 bases. V gave up 4 bases and J gave up 7 bases; unmatched junction bases: 9. Germline CDR1 is KGHSH and CDR2 is LQKENI. This CDR3 spans 16 amino acids. The DNA for the CDR3 is TGTGCCAGCTCACGCTTAACGGGACAGGAGAATTCACCCCTCCACTTT. This sequence encodes CASSRLTGQENSPLHF.

The V and J genes are TRBV27 and TRBJ1-3, with unresolved D. Germline assignment: CDR1 MNHEY and CDR2 SMNVEV (reference sequence). This CDR3 contains 13 residues. The V end lost 5 bases, the J end lost 8 bases, and 13 bases lay between the germline ends. The chain's CDR3 is CASSLRIGDTIYF. The CDR3 DNA reads as TGTGCCAGCAGTCTCAGGATAGGAGACACCATATATTTT.